What follows are 28 T cell receptor beta chains derived from one specimen sequenced in a study of T-cell memory formation after mild COVID-19. MiXCR, applied by TCRdb to the 5' RACE reads, yields one record per CDR3 protein. This sample has just under 150,000 distinct CDR3 sequences, with about a fifth found just once. The specimen was PBMCs or a T cell subset sorted from them (not recorded which). Receptor source: an adult woman who had mild COVID-19 (a few samples of this study predate the infection). Cell type and time point are not known.

This clonotype was seen a few times. The chain combines TRBV20-1 with TRBJ2-3; 9 nucleotides agree with TRBD2. The J segment lost 2 bases and the V segment lost 2 bases, leaving 2 bases of the junction unmatched. CDR3 length: 14 residues. CDR1 and CDR2 from the germline V gene are DFQATT and SNEGSKA (reference sequence). The CDR3 here is CSARLAGNTDTQYF. The CDR3, as DNA: TGCAGTGCTAGACTAGCGGGGAACACAGATACGCAGTATTTT.

At least ten counts were recorded for this clonotype. One end of the junction fails to match germline, which may point to a read error. This rearrangement joins TRBV5-1 to TRBJ1-1; 7 bases fit TRBD1. Germline-derived CDR1 and CDR2 are SGHRS and YFSETQ. The CDR3 contains 13 residues. The CDR3 nucleotides read TGTGCCAGCTCGCCTACAGGGGACACTGAAGCTTTCTTT. Encoded protein: CASSPTGDTEAFF.

This clonotype has only a few counts. The chain is built from TRBV7-2 and TRBJ1-6; unclear D gene. The CDR3 has 16 residues. V lost 5 bases and J lost 0, with 11 bases in between. CDR1 SGHTA and CDR2 FQGNSA come from the germline V gene. CDR3 sequence reads: CASSPARDSYNSPLHF. In DNA form, the CDR3 reads TGTGCCAGCAGCCCCGCCCGAGACTCCTATAATTCACCCCTCCACTTT. The whole variable domain, filled in from reference TRBV7-2 and TRBJ1-6, reads GAGVSQSPSNKVTEKGKDVELRCDPISGHTALYWYRQSLGQGLEFLIYFQGNSAPDKSGLPSDRFSAERTGGSVSTLTIQRTQQEDSAVYLCASSPARDSYNSPLHFGNGTRLTVT.

CDR3 sequence reads: CASSYRRGAKQGTEAFF. The CDR3 DNA is TGTGCCAGCAGTTACAGAAGGGGGGCGAAGCAAGGCACTGAAGCTTTCTTT. This chain joins TRBV6-6 and TRBJ1-1; possibly TRBD1 for D (6 bases). This CDR3 region has 17 residues. CDR1 and CDR2 from the germline V gene are MNHNY and SVGAGI (reference sequence). Trimming stripped 2 bases from V and 4 bases from J, with 20 bases between.

V gene TRBV20-1 combines with J gene TRBJ2-3, with D uncertain. V was clipped by 3 bases and J by 1 base, with 11 bases between them. Germline CDR1 and CDR2: DFQATT and SNEGSKA (reference sequence). The length of the CDR3 is 14 residues. In DNA, the CDR3 is TGCAGTGCTAGTACCACCGCCCGCACAGATACGCAGTATTTT. It translates to CSASTTARTDTQYF.

This clonotype was counted a few times. J is TRBJ1-3 and V is TRBV5-1, with D tentatively TRBD1 (5 bases). This CDR3 is built from 16 residues. V was clipped by 3 bases and J by 0 bases, with 13 bases between them. Germline assignment: CDR1 SGHRS and CDR2 YFSETQ. CDR3 residues: CASSSENRISGNTIYF. The CDR3 DNA is TGCGCCAGCAGCTCAGAGAACAGGATCTCTGGAAACACCATATATTTT.

In this sample, this clonotype turned up a few times. V usage is TRBV5-6 and J usage is TRBJ1-6; D is possibly TRBD1 (5 bases). Per the germline V gene, CDR1 is SGHDT and CDR2 is YYEEEE. This CDR3 has 16 amino acids. V lost 0 bases and J 0 bases, leaving 7 bases between the germline ends. CDR3 loop: CASSLGGSSYNSPLHF. In DNA, the CDR3 is TGTGCCAGCAGCTTGGGGGGCAGCTCCTATAATTCACCCCTCCACTTT.

A few counts support this clonotype. This sequence joins TRBV7-9 and TRBJ2-3; D unresolved. With 7 bases removed from V and 4 bases from J, the gap between germline ends came to 12 bases. The CDR3 spans 13 residues. Germline V CDR1 and CDR2: SEHNR, FQNEAQ (reference sequence). The chain's CDR3 is CASTKSNPDTQYF. As DNA, the CDR3 is TGTGCCAGCACGAAGAGCAACCCAGATACGCAGTATTTT. The variable domain in full, completed from reference TRBV7-9 and TRBJ2-3, reads DTGVSQNPRHKITKRGQNVTFRCDPISEHNRLYWYRQTLGQGPEFLTYFQNEAQLEKSRLLSDRFSAERPKGSFSTLEIQRTEQGDSAMYLCASTKSNPDTQYFGPGTRLTVL.

This clonotype was counted at least ten times. This chain links TRBV7-6 with TRBJ2-1; 7 bases align to TRBD2. The CDR3 covers 17 residues. V lost 3 bases to trimming and J lost 3 bases; unmatched junction nucleotides: 11. The germline CDR1 and CDR2 sequences are SGHVS and FNYEAQ. CDR3 sequence: CASSFRGGGDLYNEQFF. As DNA, the CDR3 is TGTGCCAGCAGCTTTAGAGGCGGGGGAGATCTCTACAATGAGCAGTTCTTC.

The J gene is TRBJ2-3, the V gene TRBV18, with TRBD2 matching 8 bases. This CDR3 region has 17 residues. Unmatched junction bases numbered 11, after V lost 4 bases and J lost 2 bases. CDR1 and CDR2 (germline): KGHSH, LQKENI. The CDR3 DNA is TGTGCCAGCTCACGCCGTAGCGGGACATCCCCCACAGATACGCAGTATTTT. This translates into CASSRRSGTSPTDTQYF.

J is TRBJ2-2 and V is TRBV5-1, with a tentative D call TRBD1 (6 bases). The germline V and J ends were trimmed by 4 bases and 4 bases, with 14 bases remaining between them. The CDR3 length is 15 residues. The germline V gene has CDR1 SGHRS and CDR2 YFSETQ. DNA of the CDR3: TGCGCCAGCAGCCTTAATACAGGGTCCACCGGGGAGCTGTTTTTT. Translating it yields CASSLNTGSTGELFF.

This clonotype was seen more than once but under ten times. The rearrangement joins TRBV5-4 to TRBJ1-2; 7 nucleotides align to TRBD1. The CDR3 totals 15 residues. From germline, CDR1 is SGHNT and CDR2 YYREEE (reference sequence). V shed 4 bases and J 4 bases; nucleotides not matched to a gene: 10. The DNA of the CDR3 is TGTGCCAGCAGCGCCCAGACCCGGGACAGCTATGGCTACACCTTC. As protein: CASSAQTRDSYGYTF.

V is TRBV12-3 or TRBV12-4 and J is TRBJ2-3; 9 nucleotides agree with TRBD1. This CDR3 is built from 15 residues. V lost 0 bases and J lost 8; bases outside the gene matches: 6. The CDR3 sequence: CASSLAGTGSGTQYF. The CDR3 bases are TGTGCCAGCAGTTTAGCGGGGACAGGGTCAGGTACGCAGTATTTT.

J is TRBJ2-5 and V is TRBV10-3; D is perhaps TRBD2 (6 bases). The CDR3 consists of 14 residues. Trimming took off 4 bases at V and 0 bases at J, with 9 bases between the two ends. The germline V gene has CDR1 ENHRY and CDR2 SYGVKD. CDR3: CAISAGVNQETQYF. The CDR3 DNA is TGTGCCATCAGTGCGGGGGTGAACCAAGAGACCCAGTACTTC.

This chain connects TRBV20-1 to TRBJ1-1; TRBD1 is a possible D gene (6 bases). The CDR3 is 14 amino acids. CDR1 DFQATT and CDR2 SNEGSKA come from the germline V gene (reference sequence). Trimming stripped 6 bases from V and 2 bases from J, with 16 bases between. The CDR3 protein is CSARPDSTNTEAFF. The DNA for the CDR3 is TGCAGTGCCAGACCGGACAGTACCAACACTGAAGCTTTCTTT.

This chain connects TRBV20-1 to TRBJ2-4, with 7 bases that match TRBD1. Germline V gives CDR1 DFQATT, CDR2 SNEGSKA (reference sequence). The CDR3 spans 14 residues. V lost 6 bases and J lost 2; bases outside the gene matches: 7. The CDR3 coding sequence is TGCAGTGCCGGAGACAGGGTGTCCAAAAACATTCAGTACTTC. Protein sequence: CSAGDRVSKNIQYF.

This chain uses TRBV7-9 with TRBJ2-7, with D possibly TRBD2 on 5 matching bases. The CDR3 is 16 residues long. Deletions cut 5 bases from V and 4 bases from J, with 21 bases between. The germline gives CDR1 SEHNR, CDR2 FQNEAQ (reference sequence). CDR3 in DNA: TGTGCCAGCAGCCATGGGTATGCGGAGGCACAATACGAGCAGTACTTC. This codes for CASSHGYAEAQYEQYF.

Remarks on this clonotype: The junction differs from germline at one of its ends, possibly a read error. The gene calls are TRBV5-5 and TRBJ2-1; TRBD2 matches 7 bases. The CDR3 has 10 residues. Looked up from germline, CDR1 is SGHKS and CDR2 is YYEKEE (reference sequence). The CDR3 loop reads CASSNPGLLF. CDR3 nucleotide sequence: TGTGCCAGCAGCAACCCGGGACTACTCTTC.

The chain combines TRBV7-3 with TRBJ2-1, with 12 nucleotides matching TRBD2. The CDR3 totals 19 residues. The trim removed 5 bases at V and 0 bases at J, leaving 11 bases unmatched. Germline values: CDR1 SGHTA, CDR2 FQGTGA. The CDR3 loop is CASSISPTSGSSSYNEQFF. In DNA form, the CDR3 reads TGTGCCAGCAGCATTAGCCCGACTAGCGGGAGTAGCTCCTACAATGAGCAGTTCTTC. The variable domain in full, with the rest retrieved from reference TRBV7-3 and TRBJ2-1, is GAGVSQTPSNKVTEKGKYVELRCDPISGHTALYWYRQSLGQGPEFLIYFQGTGAADDSGLPNDRFFAVRPEGSVSTLKIQRTERGDSAVYLCASSISPTSGSSSYNEQFFGPGTRLTVL.

This clonotype was counted between two and nine times. The V and J genes are TRBV12-3 or TRBV12-4 and TRBJ1-1, with D uncertain. Trimming stripped 2 bases from V and 4 bases from J, with 11 bases between. The CDR3 is 14 residues long. The CDR3 loop reads CASSLSRRGTEAFF. CDR3 DNA: TGTGCCAGCAGTTTAAGCAGACGTGGCACTGAAGCTTTCTTT.

In this sample, this clonotype turned up a few times. V usage is TRBV7-2 and J usage is TRBJ1-5; 7 positions match TRBD1. The CDR3 loop spans 14 amino acids. Germline loops: CDR1 SGHTA, CDR2 FQGNSA. V was clipped by 5 bases and J by 5 bases; unmatched bases: 6. The CDR3 here is CASSNRQGDQPQHF. In DNA form, the CDR3 reads TGTGCCAGCAGCAACCGACAGGGAGATCAGCCCCAGCATTTT.

This chain links TRBV20-1 with TRBJ2-7; TRBD1 aligns across 7 bases. The CDR3 runs 14 residues. Trimming took 3 bases from V and 2 from J; bases not matched to a gene: 7. Germline CDR1 is DFQATT and CDR2 is SNEGSKA (reference sequence). DNA for the CDR3: TGCAGTGCTAGTGGACAGGTTCTTGCCTACGAGCAGTACTTC. Amino acids: CSASGQVLAYEQYF.

This clonotype has more than one count but fewer than ten. CDR3 in amino acids: CSVETSGGANEQFF. The DNA of the CDR3 is TGCAGCGTTGAAACTAGCGGGGGGGCTAATGAGCAGTTCTTC. The chain is built from TRBV29-1 and TRBJ2-1; the match to TRBD2 covers 13 bases. Germline V CDR1 and CDR2: SQVTM, ANQGSEA. CDR3 length equals 14 residues. V gave up 2 bases and J gave up 7 bases; unmatched junction bases: 2.

This clonotype was found a few times. This chain links TRBV4-1 with TRBJ2-7, with TRBD1 as a possible D gene (7 bases). The CDR3 is 15 residues long. Trimming shortened V by 4 bases and J by 0 bases, and 13 bases separated the two germline ends. Germline-derived CDR1 and CDR2 are MGHRA and YSYEKL. The CDR3 loop reads CASSRGTASSYEQYF. DNA of the CDR3: TGCGCCAGCAGCCGCGGGACAGCCTCCTCCTACGAGCAGTACTTC.

The chain recombines TRBV7-8 with TRBJ2-5, with 13 bases fitting TRBD2. Trimming removed 5 bases from V and 4 bases from J; junction bases left unmatched: 10. CDR3 length: 17 amino acids. Germline V gene data show CDR1 as SGHVS and CDR2 as FQNEAQ. In DNA, the CDR3 is TGTGCCAGCAGCCGCAGGACTAGCGGGGGTTCGGGAGAGACCCAGTACTTC. Its protein product is CASSRRTSGGSGETQYF.

The sample holds many counts of this clonotype. The V and J genes are TRBV18 and TRBJ2-5; D gene uncertain. This CDR3 comprises 12 residues. Germline V gene data show CDR1 as KGHSH and CDR2 as LQKENI. The V end was cut by 2 bases, the J end by 5 bases, with 6 bases between. The CDR3 coding sequence is TGTGCCAGCTCACCAGGGCGGGAGACCCAGTACTTC. It codes for CASSPGRETQYF. The full variable domain, in which reference TRBV18 and TRBJ2-5 provide the parts outside the CDR3, is NAGVMQNPRHLVRRRGQEARLRCSPMKGHSHVYWYRQLPEEGLKFMVYLQKENIIDESGMPKERFSAEFPKEGPSILRIQQVVRGDSAAYFCASSPGRETQYFGPGTRLLVL.

This sequence joins TRBV29-1 and TRBJ2-7; 8 bases align to TRBD1. Germline lookup yields CDR1 SQVTM and CDR2 ANQGSEA. J gave up 4 bases and V 7 bases, and 9 bases lay outside the gene matches. This CDR3 is built from 13 residues. DNA of the CDR3: TGCAGCGCCGGTGGGGACAGGAGGTACGAGCAGTACTTC. This translates into CSAGGDRRYEQYF.

The rearrangement uses TRBV7-9 and TRBJ2-1, with D hard to call. Trimming removed 4 bases from V and 9 bases from J, with 7 bases in between. CDR1 is SEHNR, CDR2 FQNEAQ, per germline (reference sequence). This CDR3 comprises 11 residues. CDR3 in amino acids: CASSSHSEQFF. The CDR3 DNA is TGTGCCAGCAGCTCGCACAGTGAGCAGTTCTTC.